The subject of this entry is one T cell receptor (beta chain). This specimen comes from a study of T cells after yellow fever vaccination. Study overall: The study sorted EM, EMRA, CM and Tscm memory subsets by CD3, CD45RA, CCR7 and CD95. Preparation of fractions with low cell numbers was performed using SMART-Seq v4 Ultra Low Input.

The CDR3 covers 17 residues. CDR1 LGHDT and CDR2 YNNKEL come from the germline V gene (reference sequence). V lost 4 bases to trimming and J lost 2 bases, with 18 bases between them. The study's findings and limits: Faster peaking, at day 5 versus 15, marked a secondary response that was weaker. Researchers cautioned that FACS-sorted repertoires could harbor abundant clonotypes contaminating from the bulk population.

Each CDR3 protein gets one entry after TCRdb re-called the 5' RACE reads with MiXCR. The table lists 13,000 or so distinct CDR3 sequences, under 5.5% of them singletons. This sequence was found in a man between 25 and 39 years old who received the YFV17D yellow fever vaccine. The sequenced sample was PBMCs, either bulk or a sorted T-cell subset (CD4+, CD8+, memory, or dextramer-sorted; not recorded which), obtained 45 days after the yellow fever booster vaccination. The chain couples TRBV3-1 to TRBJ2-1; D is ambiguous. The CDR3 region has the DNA TGTGCCAGCAGCCGAAAACTCCAATTGATGCCCTACAATGAGCAGTTCTTC. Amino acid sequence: CASSRKLQLMPYNEQFF.